A selection of T cell receptor beta chains follows, all from one sample in a study of OX40 agonist ivuxolimab in advanced cancers. Using immunoSEQ multiplex PCR, the repertoire was profiled, and TCRdb retains in-frame clones only, with some absent. The sample includes some 48,000 clones, over 60% seen only once; the top ten take over 6.5%. Sequencing used CD4+ or CD8+ T cells sorted from blood, obtained in a trial of the OX40 agonist ivuxolimab. These receptors all come from an adult with an advanced solid tumor such as melanoma, head and neck, liver or kidney cancer. The CDR3 runs from the conserved cysteine through the conserved F or W. The order of the fields is CDR3 DNA, CDR3 protein, J gene, clone size, D gene, V gene. The D gene is left open where the match is weak. Size tells how often a clone was seen (once, few, many) or the class of an expanded clone, and some rows leave it out.

TGCGCCAGCAGCGGACCCACAGGGGGCAAACAAGAGACCCAGTACTTC,CASSGPTGGKQETQYF,TRBJ2-5,.,TRBD1,TRBV5-1
TGTGCCAGCAGTTTATCCGGGGACGCAGATACGCAGTATTTT,CASSLSGDADTQYF,TRBJ2-3,.,.,TRBV27
TGTGCCACCAGCAAGGGGGCCGGGGCTAGCGGATCAGATACGCAGTATTTT,CATSKGAGASGSDTQYF,TRBJ2-3,.,.,TRBV15
TGTGCCAGCAGCCCGCTTCGAGGGACAAGGGCCTATGGCTACACCTTC,CASSPLRGTRAYGYTF,TRBJ1-2,.,.,TRBV11-2
TGTGCCAGCAGTTACCGGGACGGGTCCTACGAGCAGTACTTC,CASSYRDGSYEQYF,TRBJ2-7,.,.,TRBV6-5
TGTGCCAGCAGCCTAGGACAGAGCTCCTACGAGCAGTACTTC,CASSLGQSSYEQYF,TRBJ2-7,.,.,TRBV7-9
TGTGCCAGTAGCTATCAGCCCTCTAACTATGGCTACACCTTC,CASSYQPSNYGYTF,TRBJ1-2,.,.,TRBV19
TGCGCCAGCAGCTTGGAACTAGCGGGACAGGATGAGCAGTTCTTC,CASSLELAGQDEQFF,TRBJ2-1,few,TRBD2,TRBV5-1
TGTGCCAGCAGCTTCTACAGGGGCTACGAGCAGTACTTC,CASSFYRGYEQYF,TRBJ2-7,.,TRBD1,TRBV7-2
TGCGCCAGCAGCTTAGACGCCTCTGGCTACACCTTC,CASSLDASGYTF,TRBJ1-2,.,.,TRBV5-1
TGTGCCAGCAGCTTAGCCCGGGGAGAGCAGTACTTC,CASSLARGEQYF,TRBJ2-7,.,.,TRBV7-6
TGTGCCAGCAGCCGGACAGGTGGAAACACCATATATTTT,CASSRTGGNTIYF,TRBJ1-3,.,TRBD1,TRBV7-9
TGTGCCAGTAGTGGGGGCCAAATTAACTATGGCTACACCTTC,CASSGGQINYGYTF,TRBJ1-2,few,.,TRBV19
TGTGCCAGCAGTGACCCTCCGGGAACTAACTATGGCTACACCTTC,CASSDPPGTNYGYTF,TRBJ1-2,once,.,TRBV6-6
TGTGCCAGTAGTTTTACAGGGGGCAATGAGCAGTTCTTC,CASSFTGGNEQFF,TRBJ2-1,.,TRBD1,TRBV19
TGTGCCAGCAGCTTAACGGGGGGCACTGAAGCTTTCTTT,CASSLTGGTEAFF,TRBJ1-1,few,.,TRBV7-2
TGTGCCAGCATGGGCAGATCCTACGAGCAGTACTTC,CASMGRSYEQYF,TRBJ2-7,.,.,TRBV7-9
TGTGCCAGCAGCTTAGGGGGGACAGGGCGCGATACGCAGTATTTT,CASSLGGTGRDTQYF,TRBJ2-3,.,TRBD1,TRBV7-2
TGTGCCAGCCAATTTGGACAGGTCCATTCACCCCTCCACTTT,CASQFGQVHSPLHF,TRBJ1-6,few,TRBD1,TRBV19
TGTGCCAGCAGCCCGGGACTAGCGGCCTCCTACGAGCAGTACTTC,CASSPGLAASYEQYF,TRBJ2-7,.,TRBD2,TRBV5-6
TGTGCCAGCAGTGATTCTACAGGGGCGGGGGTATTTAACTATGGCTACACCTTC,CASSDSTGAGVFNYGYTF,TRBJ1-2,many,TRBD1,TRBV2
TGCAGCGTCCCAAAGGGGCTGGGCGGAAGCTCCTACGAGCAGTACTTC,CSVPKGLGGSSYEQYF,TRBJ2-7,.,.,TRBV29-1
TGTGCCAGCAGTGAAGCTTGGGCTAGCGGCGGAACAGATACGCAGTATTTT,CASSEAWASGGTDTQYF,TRBJ2-3,.,TRBD2,TRBV6-1
TGTGCCAGCAGTGGGGGACAGGGTGGTGGCACAGATACGCAGTATTTT,CASSGGQGGGTDTQYF,TRBJ2-3,.,TRBD1,TRBV2
TGTGCCAGCAGACCCGGACAGGGGTTGGGTCAGCCCCAGCATTTT,CASRPGQGLGQPQHF,TRBJ1-5,.,TRBD1,TRBV6-5
TGTGCCAGTAGCCGGACGACAGGGTTTGTCAATGGCTACACCTTC,CASSRTTGFVNGYTF,TRBJ1-2,.,TRBD1,TRBV19
TGTGCCAGCAGTTATAACAGCTACGAGCAGTACTTC,CASSYNSYEQYF,TRBJ2-7,.,.,TRBV6-1
TGCGCCAGCAGCCTTAGGACTAGCGGGAGTGGGTACGAGCAGTACTTC,CASSLRTSGSGYEQYF,TRBJ2-7,.,TRBD2,TRBV4-3
TGTGCCAGCAGCTTAGCTCTCGAGGGTGAAAAACTGTTTTTT,CASSLALEGEKLFF,TRBJ1-4,.,.,TRBV11-2
TGTGCCAGCAGCCTGGGTGGGGGCTTAGCCAAAAACATTCAGTACTTC,CASSLGGGLAKNIQYF,TRBJ2-4,once,.,TRBV5-8
TGTGCCATCCTACGAGGCTTTAGCTCCTACGAGCAGTACTTC,CAILRGFSSYEQYF,TRBJ2-7,.,.,TRBV6-1
TGTGCCAGCAGCAAGGACAGAAATCTTGAAGCTTTCTTT,CASSKDRNLEAFF,TRBJ1-1,once,.,TRBV11-2
TGTGCCAGCACCCACTCGGGACTAGCGGGAGCCAATGAGCAGTTCTTC,CASTHSGLAGANEQFF,TRBJ2-1,.,TRBD2,TRBV2
TGTGCCAGCAGGTCGCAGGGGCTGTCGGGCACTGAAGCTTTCTTT,CASRSQGLSGTEAFF,TRBJ1-1,.,.,TRBV2
TGTGCCAGCTCACCTGGGACAGGGGGCGGCGACTATGGCTACACCTTC,CASSPGTGGGDYGYTF,TRBJ1-2,.,TRBD1,TRBV18
TGTGCCAGCAGTCCATCAACAGGGCAAACGAACACTGAAGCTTTCTTT,CASSPSTGQTNTEAFF,TRBJ1-1,.,.,TRBV27
TGTGCCAGCAGTGAGCAGGACTACTATGGCTACACCTTC,CASSEQDYYGYTF,TRBJ1-2,.,.,TRBV6-1
TGTGCCAGCTGGGAGGGACAGGGATTTGGTGAGCAGTTCTTC,CASWEGQGFGEQFF,TRBJ2-1,few,TRBD1,TRBV28
TGTGCCTGGGGGCGGGAACTAGCGGGAGGGTGGAATGAGCAGTTCTTC,CAWGRELAGGWNEQFF,TRBJ2-1,.,TRBD2,TRBV30
TGTGCCAGCAGTCCCGGGGAGGGGGCTCCGCGCGGACTGTTTTTT,CASSPGEGAPRGLFF,TRBJ1-4,.,TRBD1,TRBV7-9
TGCGCCAGCAGCCAAGATCCTAACACAGATACGCAGTATTTT,CASSQDPNTDTQYF,TRBJ2-3,once,.,TRBV4-1